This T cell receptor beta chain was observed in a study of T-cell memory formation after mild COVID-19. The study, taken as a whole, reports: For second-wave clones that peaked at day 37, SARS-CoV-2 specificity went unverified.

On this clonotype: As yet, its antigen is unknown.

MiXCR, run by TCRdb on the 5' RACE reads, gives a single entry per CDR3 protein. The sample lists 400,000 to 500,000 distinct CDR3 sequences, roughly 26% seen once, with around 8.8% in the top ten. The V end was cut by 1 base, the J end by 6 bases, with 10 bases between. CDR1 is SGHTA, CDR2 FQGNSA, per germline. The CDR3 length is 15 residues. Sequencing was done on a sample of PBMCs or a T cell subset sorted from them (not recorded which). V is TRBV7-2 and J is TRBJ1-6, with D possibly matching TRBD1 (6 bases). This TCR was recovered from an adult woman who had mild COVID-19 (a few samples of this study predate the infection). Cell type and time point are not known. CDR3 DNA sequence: TGTGCCAGCAGCTTAGTCGGCAGGGGTAATTCACCCCTCCACTTT. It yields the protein CASSLVGRGNSPLHF.